A single sample is the source of the 11 T cell receptor beta chains below, sequenced in a study of radiotherapy plus CTLA-4 blockade in lung cancer. Here immunoSEQ multiplex PCR was the method, and the copy in TCRdb shows in-frame clones only, minus some. The sample has about 80,000 clones, more than 75% seen once. The specimen comprised peripheral blood, sampled from a patient treated with radiotherapy plus ipilimumab. These receptors were collected from a human donor with non-small cell lung cancer who had stable disease on radiotherapy plus ipilimumab.

Only one count was recorded for this clone. The gene calls are TRBV19 and TRBJ1-6; 9 bases match TRBD1. With 5 bases clipped from V and 8 bases from J, the junction kept 7 bases outside the gene matches. CDR3 length: 15 residues. From germline, CDR1 is LNHDA and CDR2 SQIVND (reference sequence). The CDR3 loop reads CASSPRDRADSPLHF. CDR3 coding DNA: TGTGCCAGTAGTCCCCGGGACAGGGCGGATTCACCCCTCCACTTT.

The V gene is TRBV28, the J gene TRBJ2-7; no definite D call. CDR1 is MDHEN and CDR2 is SYDVKM in the germline V gene. The CDR3 is 12 amino acids. Trimming left V 5 bases short and J 3 bases short, with 8 bases between. DNA of the CDR3: TGTGCCAGCAGTCCCCGGCGCTACGAGCAGTACTTC. It is translated as CASSPRRYEQYF.

This rearrangement joins TRBV2 to TRBJ2-7; 9 positions agree with TRBD2. In germline, CDR1 is SNHLY, CDR2 FYNNEI. The CDR3 runs 17 residues. With 7 bases clipped from V and 2 bases from J, the junction kept 15 bases outside the gene matches. The CDR3 nucleotides read TGTGCCAGCAAGGGAGCGGGGGGAACCCTAAGCCCCTACGAGCAGTACTTC. Its protein product is CASKGAGGTLSPYEQYF.

In this sample, this clone turned up a few times. Other DNA sequences in the sample encode the same CDR3. The V call is TRBV5-1, the J call TRBJ2-5; TRBD1 might be the D (6 bases). This CDR3 contains 13 residues. Germline V CDR1 and CDR2: SGHRS, YFSETQ. V was pared by 2 bases and J by 5 bases, with 10 bases between. CDR3 in DNA: TGCGCCAGCAGCTTACAGGGAGAGGAGACCCAGTACTTC. Translated, it gives CASSLQGEETQYF.

To note about this clone: The junction and the germline gene differ at one end; a read error may be behind it. The same CDR3 can be traced to other DNA sequences in this sample. The J gene is TRBJ2-1, the V gene TRBV11-2, with 7 bases identical to TRBD2. The CDR3 consists of 15 residues. Germline CDR1 is SGHAT and CDR2 is FQNNGV. The CDR3 DNA sequence: TGTGCCAGCAGCTTAAGGCTAGCGGCGACGGATGAACAGTTCTTC. Residues: CASSLRLAATDEQFF. The complete variable domain, with remaining parts taken from reference TRBV11-2 and TRBJ2-1, reads EAGVAQSPRYKIIEKRQSVAFWCNPISGHATLYWYQQILGQGPKLLIQFQNNGVVDDSQLPKDRFSAERLKGVDSTLKIQPAKLEDSAVYLCASSLRLAATDEQFFGPGTRLTVL.

The chain combines TRBV2 with TRBJ2-3, with D tentatively TRBD1 (6 bases). CDR1 is SNHLY, CDR2 FYNNEI, per germline. Between the trimmed V and J ends, which lost 6 bases and 2 bases, there was a span of 9 bases. There are 13 residues in the CDR3. This CDR3 is CASSGQPTDTQYF. The CDR3 region has the DNA TGTGCCAGCAGCGGACAGCCCACAGATACGCAGTATTTT.

CDR3 coding DNA: TGTGCCAGCAGTTCGAGGCCCGGGGAGCTGTTTTTT. Translating it yields CASSSRPGELFF. The V gene is TRBV28, the J gene TRBJ2-2; D is uncertain. V was clipped by 4 bases and J by 6 bases, with 6 bases between them. Per germline, CDR1 MDHEN and CDR2 SYDVKM. The CDR3 extends over 12 amino acids.

The chain carries TRBV5-1 and TRBJ1-4, with TRBD1 as a possible D gene (5 bases). The CDR3 is made up of 15 amino acids. CDR1 SGHRS and CDR2 YFSETQ come from the germline V gene. Trimming shortened V by 4 bases and J by 7 bases, and 17 bases separated the two germline ends. CDR3 in amino acids: CASSPGAPGGEKLFF. Here the CDR3 DNA reads TGCGCCAGCAGCCCGGGAGCCCCGGGGGGTGAAAAACTGTTTTTT.

The count of this clone is one. V usage is TRBV30 and J usage is TRBJ1-6; D gene ambiguous. Deletions cut 1 base from V and 8 bases from J, with 9 bases between. CDR1 and CDR2 (germline): GTSNPN, SVGIG (reference sequence). The CDR3 covers 13 residues. CDR3 region: CAWSGLRDSPLHF. The CDR3 nucleotides read TGTGCCTGGAGTGGGTTGAGAGATTCACCCCTCCACTTT.

The chain recombines TRBV27 with TRBJ2-3; tentatively, D is TRBD1 (5 bases). This CDR3 spans 17 amino acids. Looked up from germline, CDR1 is MNHEY and CDR2 is SMNVEV (reference sequence). Trimming took off 3 bases at V and 2 bases at J, with 18 bases between the two ends. This CDR3 is CASSLGVQVTPTDTQYF. The CDR3 DNA is TGTGCCAGCAGTTTGGGTGTACAGGTTACCCCCACAGATACGCAGTATTTT.

The chain is built from TRBV6-1 and TRBJ2-7; D gene unclear. The germline gives CDR1 MNHNS, CDR2 SASEGT. This CDR3 region has 14 residues. The V and J ends lost 8 bases and 6 bases respectively, with 20 bases between them. In DNA form, the CDR3 reads TGTGCCAGCTGGTTAGGGTCCCTTCCTGGCGAGCAGTACTTC. It yields the protein CASWLGSLPGEQYF.